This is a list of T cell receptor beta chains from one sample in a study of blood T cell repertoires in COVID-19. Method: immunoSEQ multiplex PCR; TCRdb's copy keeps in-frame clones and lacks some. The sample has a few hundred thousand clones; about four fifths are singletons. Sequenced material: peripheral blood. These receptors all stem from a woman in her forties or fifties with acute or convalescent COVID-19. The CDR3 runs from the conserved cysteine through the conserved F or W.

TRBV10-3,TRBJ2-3,CAISESGGGRTDTQYF
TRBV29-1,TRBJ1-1,CSVEDQGTEAFF
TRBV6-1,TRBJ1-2,CASSEPGGAIYGYTF
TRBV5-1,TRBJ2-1,CASSPGVNEQFF
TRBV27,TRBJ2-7,CASAVGLYEQYF
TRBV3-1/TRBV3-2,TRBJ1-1,CASSPMTGTEAFF
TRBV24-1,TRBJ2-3,CATSEAGTRGTDTQYF
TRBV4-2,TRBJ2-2,CASSPGRSSGELFF
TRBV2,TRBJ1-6,CAMFSEGDSPLHF
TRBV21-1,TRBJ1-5,CASSNRFRDRNNQPQHF
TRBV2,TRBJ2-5,CASNVYQETQYF
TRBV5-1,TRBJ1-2,CASSLVTQPVAYYGYTF
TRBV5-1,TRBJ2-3,CASSSRYSTDTQYF
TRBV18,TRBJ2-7,CASSPQGAGGYEQYF
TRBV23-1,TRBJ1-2,CASSQGPGRNYGYTF
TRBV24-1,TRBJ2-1,CATSDLSGGPNEQFF
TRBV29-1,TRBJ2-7,CSVEGGTGGRYEQYF
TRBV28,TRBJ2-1,CASGTSGYNEQFF
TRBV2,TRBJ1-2,CASSEGTIYGYTF
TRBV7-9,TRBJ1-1,CASSSTTGAGVTEAFF
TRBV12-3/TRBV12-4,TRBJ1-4,CASSGGQAKVF
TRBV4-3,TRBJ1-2,CASSPQAYYGYTF
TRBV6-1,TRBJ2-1,CASSESASGGFNEQFF
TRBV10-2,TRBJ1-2,CASSAGTGVYGYTF
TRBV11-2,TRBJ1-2,CASSVTGNYGYTF
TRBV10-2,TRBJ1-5,CASSEHHSNQPQHF
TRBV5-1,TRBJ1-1,CASSIHRGRDTEAFF
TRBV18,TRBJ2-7,CASSPPTGTYEQYF
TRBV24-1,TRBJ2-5,CATSDWRGGQETQYF
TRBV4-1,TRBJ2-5,CASSQADYHQETQYF
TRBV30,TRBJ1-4,CAWNRELSEKLFF
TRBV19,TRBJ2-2,CATKQGNTGELFF
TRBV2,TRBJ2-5,CASGSKTQYF
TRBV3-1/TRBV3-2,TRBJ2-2,CASSQRFLVGQAHTGELFF